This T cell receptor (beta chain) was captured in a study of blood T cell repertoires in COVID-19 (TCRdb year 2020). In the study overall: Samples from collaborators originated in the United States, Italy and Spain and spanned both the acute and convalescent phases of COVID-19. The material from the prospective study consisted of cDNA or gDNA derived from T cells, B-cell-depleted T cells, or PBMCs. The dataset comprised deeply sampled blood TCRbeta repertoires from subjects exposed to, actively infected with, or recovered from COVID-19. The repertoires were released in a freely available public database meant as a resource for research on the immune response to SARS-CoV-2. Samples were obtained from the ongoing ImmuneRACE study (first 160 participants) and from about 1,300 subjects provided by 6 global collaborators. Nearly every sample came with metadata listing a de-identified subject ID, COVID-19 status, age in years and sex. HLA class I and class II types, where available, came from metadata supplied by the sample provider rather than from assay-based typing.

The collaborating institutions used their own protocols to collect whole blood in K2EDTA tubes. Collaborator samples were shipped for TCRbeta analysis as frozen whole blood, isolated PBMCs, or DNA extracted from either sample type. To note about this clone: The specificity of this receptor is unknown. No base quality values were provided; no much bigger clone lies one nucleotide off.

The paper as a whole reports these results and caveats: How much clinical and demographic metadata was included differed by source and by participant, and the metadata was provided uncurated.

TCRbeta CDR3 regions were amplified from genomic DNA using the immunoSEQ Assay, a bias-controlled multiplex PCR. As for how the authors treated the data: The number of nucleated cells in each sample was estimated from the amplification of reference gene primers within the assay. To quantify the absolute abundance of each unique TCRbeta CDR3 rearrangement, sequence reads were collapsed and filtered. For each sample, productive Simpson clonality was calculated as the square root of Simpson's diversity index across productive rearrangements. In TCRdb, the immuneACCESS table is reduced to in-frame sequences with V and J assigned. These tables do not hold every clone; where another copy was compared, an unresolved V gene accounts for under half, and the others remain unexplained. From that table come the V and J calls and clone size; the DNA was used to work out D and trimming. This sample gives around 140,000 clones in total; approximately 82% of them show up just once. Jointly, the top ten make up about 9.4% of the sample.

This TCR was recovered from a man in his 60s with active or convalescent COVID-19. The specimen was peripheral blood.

The sequence in DNA is TGTGCCAGCAGTGAATTCGCAGGCAGCCAGAGCCTCTATGGCTACACCTTC. This codes for CASSEFAGSQSLYGYTF. Recombination joined TRBV25-1 with TRBJ1-2, with no D gene named confidently. The germline V gene gives CDR1 as MGHDK and CDR2 as SYGVNS. Cut back by 1 base and 4 bases, the V and J ends lie 19 bases apart. From its cysteine to its phenylalanine, the CDR3 spans 17 amino acids. This entry keeps only the CDR3 DNA: 51 bases, framed from base 1.